This passage covers 24 T cell receptor beta chains from one sample sequenced in a study of T cell responses to AZD1222 COVID-19 vaccine listed by TCRdb under 2021. The sample's time point label, in plain terms: baseline before first vaccination. According to the study, the label for this sample's treatment or condition signals: meningococcal conjugate vaccine given as trial control. The library came from the immunoSEQ multiplex PCR assay. TCRdb took this table from immuneACCESS and kept in-frame rearrangements with V and J called. Such tables lack part of the clones; where checked against another copy, unresolved V genes explain under half of the gap, and the rest is unexplained. This sample has 95,000 to 150,000 clones in its table, and 90% of those were observed once. The ten largest clonotypes hold about 4.1% of the sample. The sequenced sample was peripheral blood, obtained on day 0 of MenACWY control vaccination. These receptors came from an adult in good health.

The gene calls are TRBV7-9 and TRBJ1-3, with D possibly TRBD1 on 6 matching bases. V shed 1 base and J shed 4 bases, with 14 bases lying between them. The CDR3 covers 16 residues. The germline V gene encodes CDR1 SEHNR and CDR2 FQNEAQ (reference sequence). CDR3 sequence: CASSLEQGARGNTIYF. The CDR3 bases are TGTGCCAGCAGCTTAGAACAGGGCGCGAGAGGAAACACCATATATTTT.

The chain has TRBV5-1 and TRBJ2-3; D possibly corresponds to TRBD1 (6 bases). Trimming cost V 0 bases and J 2 bases, with 22 bases left between them. The germline gives CDR1 SGHRS, CDR2 YFSETQ. The CDR3 extends over 19 amino acids. The CDR3 reads CASSLGQVSSRRSTDTQYF. DNA for the CDR3: TGCGCCAGCAGCTTGGGACAGGTATCCTCTCGGAGGTCCACAGATACGCAGTATTTT.

The chain joins TRBV7-6 to TRBJ2-7; 7 bases agree with TRBD1. The germline gives CDR1 SGHVS, CDR2 FNYEAQ. The CDR3 is 15 residues long. V was pared by 4 bases and J by 2 bases, with 8 bases of the junction left unmatched. DNA of the CDR3: TGTGCCAGCAGCTCAGGACAGGAAAGGACCTACGAGCAGTACTTC. Translation: CASSSGQERTYEQYF.

This rearrangement joins TRBV6-2 or TRBV6-3 to TRBJ2-6; D unclear. V lost 2 bases, J lost 0 bases, and 5 bases lay in between. CDR1 and CDR2 (germline): MNHEY, SVGEGT. The CDR3 contains 15 residues. CDR3 sequence (DNA): TGTGCCAGCAGTTACCTGGTCTCTGGGGCCAACGTCCTGACTTTC. Its protein product is CASSYLVSGANVLTF.

The chain joins TRBV6-5 to TRBJ1-2; no definite D call. The germline CDR1 and CDR2 sequences are MNHEY and SVGAGI. V was clipped by 0 bases and J by 0 bases, with 11 bases between them. The CDR3 is 16 amino acids. The CDR3: CASSYSNAVTNYGYTF. The CDR3 DNA sequence: TGTGCCAGCAGTTACTCGAACGCGGTTACTAACTATGGCTACACCTTC.

The V gene is TRBV5-1, the J gene TRBJ1-2, with a tentative D call TRBD1 (5 bases). Trimming left V 0 bases short and J 8 bases short, with 11 bases between. CDR3 size: 13 residues. CDR1 SGHRS and CDR2 YFSETQ come from the germline V gene. CDR3 protein: CASSLDRLEGYTF. CDR3 DNA: TGCGCCAGCAGCTTGGACAGGTTGGAGGGCTACACCTTC.

The gene calls are TRBV19 and TRBJ2-2, with TRBD1 matching 11 bases. The V and J ends lost 6 bases and 6 bases, in that order; junction bases with no gene match: 6. CDR1 LNHDA and CDR2 SQIVND come from the germline V gene (reference sequence). The CDR3 has 15 amino acids. DNA of the CDR3: TGTGCCAGTAGCCGGACAGGGGGCCTCGCCGGGGAGCTGTTTTTT. It translates to CASSRTGGLAGELFF.

The V call is TRBV5-1, the J call TRBJ2-1; possible D gene TRBD2, 7 bases. The ends were cut back, 3 bases at V and 9 bases at J, with 13 bases in the middle. Germline values: CDR1 SGHRS, CDR2 YFSETQ. The CDR3 covers 13 residues. CDR3 region: CASSSFRGGEQFF. In DNA, the CDR3 is TGCGCCAGCAGCTCATTTAGGGGGGGTGAGCAGTTCTTC. The full variable domain, in which reference TRBV5-1 and TRBJ2-1 provide the parts outside the CDR3, is KAGVTQTPRYLIKTRGQQVTLSCSPISGHRSVSWYQQTPGQGLQFLFEYFSETQRNKGNFPGRFSGRQFSNSRSEMNVSTLELGDSALYLCASSSFRGGEQFFGPGTRLTVL.

This chain connects TRBV5-6 to TRBJ1-6; D is ambiguous. V was trimmed by 0 bases and J by 8 bases, leaving 12 bases between them. CDR1 is SGHDT, CDR2 YYEEEE, per germline. This CDR3 contains 15 residues. CDR3 DNA sequence: TGTGCCAGCAGCTTGGGGTGGAGAAATCATTCACCCCTCCACTTT. It codes for CASSLGWRNHSPLHF. The full variable domain, with the rest looked up from reference TRBV5-6 and TRBJ1-6, is DAGVTQSPTHLIKTRGQQVTLRCSPKSGHDTVSWYQQALGQGPQFIFQYYEEEERQRGNFPDRFSGHQFPNYSSELNVNALLLGDSALYLCASSLGWRNHSPLHFGNGTRLTVT.

The chain recombines TRBV4-2 with TRBJ2-7; TRBD2 matches at 12 bases. The CDR3 is 15 residues long. Per the germline V gene, CDR1 is LGHNA and CDR2 is YNFKEQ. V shed 1 base, J shed 6 bases, and the junction held 4 bases outside the gene matches. The CDR3 sequence is CASSQGLAGVGEQYF. The CDR3 region has the DNA TGTGCCAGCAGCCAAGGACTAGCGGGAGTGGGCGAGCAGTACTTC.

The rearrangement links TRBV27 to TRBJ2-1; tentatively, D is TRBD1 (5 bases). The V gene lost 10 bases and the J gene lost 0 bases, with 16 bases spanning the gap. Germline V gene lookup returns CDR1 MNHEY and CDR2 SMNVEV (reference sequence). The CDR3 has 15 amino acids. The chain's CDR3 is CATKGGDSSYNEQFF. CDR3 in DNA: TGTGCCACCAAAGGCGGTGACAGCTCCTACAATGAGCAGTTCTTC.

V and J are TRBV5-6 and TRBJ1-6, with D perhaps TRBD1 (5 bases). Germline V gene lookup returns CDR1 SGHDT and CDR2 YYEEEE. The CDR3 totals 17 residues. V was clipped by 0 bases and J by 7 bases, with 17 bases between them. CDR3 sequence reads: CASSLGSAGKGNSPLHF. CDR3 DNA: TGTGCCAGCAGCTTGGGCTCGGCGGGGAAGGGGAATTCACCCCTCCACTTT. The full variable domain, its missing parts supplied by reference TRBV5-6 and TRBJ1-6, is DAGVTQSPTHLIKTRGQQVTLRCSPKSGHDTVSWYQQALGQGPQFIFQYYEEEERQRGNFPDRFSGHQFPNYSSELNVNALLLGDSALYLCASSLGSAGKGNSPLHFGNGTRLTVT.

This sequence joins TRBV4-1 and TRBJ2-4, with TRBD2 matching over 8 bases. This CDR3 contains 19 residues. Germline-derived CDR1 and CDR2 are MGHRA and YSYEKL. Unmatched junction bases numbered 14, after V lost 1 base and J lost 3 bases. This CDR3 is CASSQGAAGDYFGKNIQYF. CDR3 in DNA: TGCGCCAGCAGCCAAGGGGCAGCGGGGGATTACTTTGGCAAAAACATTCAGTACTTC.

The rearrangement links TRBV5-1 to TRBJ2-1; 11 bases align to TRBD2. CDR1 is SGHRS, CDR2 YFSETQ, per germline. The CDR3 contains 15 residues. After removal of 4 bases from V and 6 bases from J, the junction contained 6 bases not matched to a gene. CDR3 loop: CASSDSGGDSNEQFF. The CDR3 region has the DNA TGCGCCAGCAGCGATAGCGGGGGGGATTCCAATGAGCAGTTCTTC.

V and J are TRBV3-1 (or the pseudogene TRBV3-2) and TRBJ2-5, with D perhaps matching TRBD1 or TRBD2 (5 bases each). Germline-derived CDR1 and CDR2 are LGHDT and YNNKEL (reference sequence). V was pared by 3 bases and J by 10 bases, with 9 bases between. The CDR3 sequence is 11 residues long. CDR3 DNA: TGTGCCAGCAGCCAGTGGGGGTTCCAGTACTTC. It translates to CASSQWGFQYF.

The genes are TRBV6-6 and TRBJ1-1, with D possibly matching TRBD1 (5 bases). The length of the CDR3 is 15 residues. The germline V gene encodes CDR1 MNHNY and CDR2 SVGAGI (reference sequence). Trimming left V 10 bases short and J 0 bases short, with 18 bases between. The CDR3 sequence is CATQRSGGMNTEAFF. DNA of the CDR3: TGTGCCACCCAGCGGAGTGGGGGAATGAACACTGAAGCTTTCTTT.

To note about this clone: The DNA is left out, because the CDR3 cannot be placed on it with certainty; the CDR3 is given as TCRdb lists it. CDR3: CAWSVGQGAIIF. The chain is built from TRBV30 and TRBJ1-4; the table's TRBD1 call for D was not verified on the DNA. Germline assignment: CDR1 GTSNPN and CDR2 SVGIG (reference sequence). The CDR3 contains 12 residues when both ends are counted.

The DNA for the CDR3 is TGTGCCAGCAGCTGGGGTGACCCCCCGAGCTCCTACAATGAGCAGTTCTTC. Protein: CASSWGDPPSSYNEQFF. J is TRBJ2-1 and V is TRBV7-9; unclear D gene. The CDR3 runs 17 residues. V dropped 4 bases and J dropped 0 bases, with 16 bases sitting between them. The germline V gene has CDR1 SEHNR and CDR2 FQNEAQ (reference sequence).

The gene calls are TRBV4-2 and TRBJ1-1; D possibly corresponds to TRBD1 (5 bases). The CDR3 covers 16 residues. From germline, CDR1 is LGHNA and CDR2 YNFKEQ. V lost 1 base and J 0 bases, leaving 12 bases between the germline ends. The CDR3 sequence is CASSQGQGLMNTEAFF. CDR3 bases: TGTGCCAGCAGCCAAGGTCAGGGCCTTATGAACACTGAAGCTTTCTTT.

The J gene is TRBJ1-5, the V gene TRBV27; D unclear. The germline V gene encodes CDR1 MNHEY and CDR2 SMNVEV (reference sequence). Trimming shortened V by 3 bases and J by 6 bases, and 15 bases separated the two germline ends. The CDR3 totals 15 residues. The CDR3 coding sequence is TGTGCCAGCAGTTTGTTTTCTGGCGGAGGTCAGCCCCAGCATTTT. This encodes CASSLFSGGGQPQHF.

V usage is TRBV7-2 and J usage is TRBJ1-1; 11 nucleotides align to TRBD1. Germline CDR1 reads SGHTA; CDR2 reads FQGNSA. The V segment lost 5 bases and the J segment 10 bases; nucleotides outside the gene matches: 9. This CDR3 comprises 14 residues. The CDR3 DNA reads TGTGCCAGCAGCGGTGGGACAGGGGGTTTTGTAGCTTTCTTT. This sequence encodes CASSGGTGGFVAFF.

The V call is TRBV7-7, the J call TRBJ2-3; no clear D. The CDR3 spans 14 residues. CDR1 is SSHAT and CDR2 is FNYEAQ in the germline V gene (reference sequence). With 0 bases removed from V and 2 bases from J, the gap between germline ends came to 6 bases. CDR3 DNA: TGTGCCAGCAGCTTAGCCGGGCACACAGATACGCAGTATTTT. Its protein product is CASSLAGHTDTQYF.

This chain links TRBV5-1 with TRBJ2-5; D is perhaps TRBD2 (6 bases). V was cut by 3 bases and J by 5 bases, with 14 bases left in between. In germline, CDR1 is SGHRS, CDR2 YFSETQ. The CDR3 is 14 residues long. CDR3: CASSSTGLRETQYF. CDR3 DNA: TGCGCCAGCAGCTCAACCGGACTAAGGGAGACCCAGTACTTC.

The chain recombines TRBV10-2 with TRBJ2-3, with D possibly being TRBD1 or TRBD2 (5 bases each). Trimming removed 3 bases at V and 6 bases at J, with 13 bases between. The CDR3 totals 14 residues. Germline V CDR1 and CDR2: WSHSY, SAAADI. The CDR3 bases are TGCGCCAGCAGTGACGGGGCAGGTCCCGATACGCAGTATTTT. Its protein product is CASSDGAGPDTQYF.